The clone carrying this TCR beta chain was seen repeatedly, ten times or more. Its cognate antigen is unknown. The data are from a study of T cell repertoires in cytomegalovirus infection. In the study overall: Public TCR beta signatures provided an indication of both CMV infection and a matching HLA type. General observations from the study: What dominated the ex vivo response were HLA-C-restricted CMV-specific TCR beta clonotypes.

One entry per CDR3 protein results from TCRdb running MiXCR on the reads. The table has approximately 1,000,000 distinct CDR3 sequences, roughly 30% seen once. Trimming took 8 bases from V and 0 from J; bases not matched to a gene: 11. The CDR3 loop spans 16 amino acids. The chain carries TRBV12-3 or TRBV12-4 and TRBJ2-3, with 7 nucleotides matching TRBD1. Sequencing used cultured CD8+ T cells from PBMCs, obtained from culture after CMV antigen stimulation. This TCR was sampled from a human donor in good health (CMV status not recorded). Some clones in this sample may be carry-over from other donors' samples. The CDR3 sequence is CASQTGLGDSTDTQYF. CDR3 DNA sequence: TGTGCCAGCCAGACAGGGCTAGGGGATAGCACAGATACGCAGTATTTT.